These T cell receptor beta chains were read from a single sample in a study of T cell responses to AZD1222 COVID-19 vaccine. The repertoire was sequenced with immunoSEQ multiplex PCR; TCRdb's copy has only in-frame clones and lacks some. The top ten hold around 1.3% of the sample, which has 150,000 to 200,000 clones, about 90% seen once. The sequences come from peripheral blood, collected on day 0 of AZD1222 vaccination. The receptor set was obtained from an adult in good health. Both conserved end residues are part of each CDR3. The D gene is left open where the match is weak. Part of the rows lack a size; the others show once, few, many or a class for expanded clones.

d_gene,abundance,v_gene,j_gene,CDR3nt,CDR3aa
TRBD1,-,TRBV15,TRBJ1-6,TGTGCCACCAGCAACTTACAGGGGGCCTATAATTCACCCCTCCACTTT,CATSNLQGAYNSPLHF
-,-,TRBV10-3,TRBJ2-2,TGTGCCATCCTCGCGTTAGGGGAGAACACCGGGGAGCTGTTTTTT,CAILALGENTGELFF
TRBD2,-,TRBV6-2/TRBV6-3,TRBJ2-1,TGTGCCAGCAGCCAGACCGCGGGACTAGCCACCCTAAAGCAGTTCTTC,CASSQTAGLATLKQFF
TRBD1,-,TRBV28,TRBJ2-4,TGTGCCAGCAGCAGGACAGGGGAAGGACTTGGGATTCAGTACTTC,CASSRTGEGLGIQYF
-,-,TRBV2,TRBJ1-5,TGTGCCAGCAGCTACATACCCCGCAATCAGCCCCAGCATTTT,CASSYIPRNQPQHF
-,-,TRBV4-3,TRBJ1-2,TGCGCCAGCAGCCAAGATTTCCAGACCACCTATGGCTACACCTTC,CASSQDFQTTYGYTF
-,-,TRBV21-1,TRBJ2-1,TGTGCCAGCAGCAAAGCCCACGGGCGTGACTACAATGAGCAGTTCTTC,CASSKAHGRDYNEQFF
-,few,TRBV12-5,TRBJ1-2,TGTGCTAGTGGGGGATTCTATGGCTACACCTTC,CASGGFYGYTF
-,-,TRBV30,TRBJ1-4,TGTGCCTGGAGTGTAGGACAGAGCACTAATGAAAAACTGTTTTTT,CAWSVGQSTNEKLFF
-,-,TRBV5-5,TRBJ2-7,TGTGCCAGCAGCTTCCAACAGGGCTACGAGCAGTACTTC,CASSFQQGYEQYF
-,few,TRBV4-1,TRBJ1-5,TGCGCCAGCAGCCAAGCAGGACTACTAATCAATCAGCCCCAGCATTTT,CASSQAGLLINQPQHF
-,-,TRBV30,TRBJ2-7,TGTGCCTGCCTCTCCCGGGCAGGGTTTCCCTACGAGCAGTACTTC,CACLSRAGFPYEQYF
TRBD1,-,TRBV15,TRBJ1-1,TGTGCCACCAGCAGAACCCCGGGGACAGGGATAGGTGAAGCTTTCTTT,CATSRTPGTGIGEAFF
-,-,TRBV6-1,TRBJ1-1,TGTGCCAGCAGTGAAGCTGCGGGACGTATGAACACTGAAGCTTTCTTT,CASSEAAGRMNTEAFF
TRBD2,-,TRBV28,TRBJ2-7,TGTGCCAGCAGTTTATCGAGTCATAGGCTAGCGGGACTCCTTCCCTACGAGCAGTACTTC,CASSLSSHRLAGLLPYEQYF
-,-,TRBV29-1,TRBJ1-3,TGCAGCGTCGGCGGGGGAAACACCATATATTTT,CSVGGGNTIYF
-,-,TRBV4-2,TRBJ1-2,TGTGCCACCAAGCCAAGTAGGGATGGAAACTATGGCTACACCTTC,CATKPSRDGNYGYTF
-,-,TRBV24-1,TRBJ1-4,TGTGCCACCAGTGATTCCCGGACGGGCTCGACTAATGAAAAACTGTTTTTT,CATSDSRTGSTNEKLFF
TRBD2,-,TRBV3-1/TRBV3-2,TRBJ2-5,TGTGCCAGCAGCCAAGTAGCGGGGGGGCCGGAGACCCAGTACTTC,CASSQVAGGPETQYF
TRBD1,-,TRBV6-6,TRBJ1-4,TGTGCCAGCAGGGTACAGGGGGCGGGTGAAAAACTGTTTTTT,CASRVQGAGEKLFF
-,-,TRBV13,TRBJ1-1,TGTGCCAGCAGCCCCAGGGTCCACACTGAAGCTTTCTTT,CASSPRVHTEAFF
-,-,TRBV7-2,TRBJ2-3,TGTGCCAGCACCTTGCCGGGGGCAGATACGCAGTATTTT,CASTLPGADTQYF
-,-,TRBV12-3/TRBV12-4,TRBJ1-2,TGTGCCAGCACCCTGGGAGGGGGCTACACCTTC,CASTLGGGYTF
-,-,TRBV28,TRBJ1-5,TGTGCCAGCTCGGCGGGCCAGCCCCAGCATTTT,CASSAGQPQHF
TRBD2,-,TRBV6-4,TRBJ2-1,TGTGCCAGCAGTGACGGGACTAGCGGCTACAATGAGCAGTTCTTC,CASSDGTSGYNEQFF
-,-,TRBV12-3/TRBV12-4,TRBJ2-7,TGTGCCAGCAGGTGGGACATCTACGAGCAGTACTTC,CASRWDIYEQYF
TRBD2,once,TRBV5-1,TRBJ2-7,TGCGCCAGCAGCCTATACTCATCGACTAGCGGGGCCTCCTACGAGCAGTACTTC,CASSLYSSTSGASYEQYF
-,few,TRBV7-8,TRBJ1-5,TGTGCCAGCACCATTCGGGGGAGTAATCAGCCCCAGCATTTT,CASTIRGSNQPQHF
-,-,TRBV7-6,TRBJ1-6,TGTGCCAGCAGCTTAGCGGACGGCTATAATTCACCCCTCCACTTT,CASSLADGYNSPLHF
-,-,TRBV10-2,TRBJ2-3,TGCGCCAGCACCCTTGGGGGTAGCGTAGATACGCAGTATTTT,CASTLGGSVDTQYF
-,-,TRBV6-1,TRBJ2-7,TGTGCCAGCAGTGAAGGACAGGGAGGCGTATACGAGCAGTACTTC,CASSEGQGGVYEQYF
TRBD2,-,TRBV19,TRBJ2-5,TGTGCCAGTAGTATAGCGCGGGGGGGAACAGAGACCCAGTACTTC,CASSIARGGTETQYF
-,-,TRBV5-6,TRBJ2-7,TGTGCCAGCAGCTTGAGGGTCGGGGAGCAGTACTTC,CASSLRVGEQYF
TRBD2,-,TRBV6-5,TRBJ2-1,TGTGCCAGCAGTTACCTTAGCGGGAATGAGCAGTTCTTC,CASSYLSGNEQFF
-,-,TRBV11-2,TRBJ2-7,TGTGCCAGCAGCCCCTTAAGCGGGTTAGGCCCAAACGAGCAGTACTTC,CASSPLSGLGPNEQYF
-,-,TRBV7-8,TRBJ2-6,TGTGCCAGCAGCTTAGCTTCTGGGGCCAACGTCCTGACTTTC,CASSLASGANVLTF
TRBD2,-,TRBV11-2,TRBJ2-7,TGTGCCAGCAGCTATAGGCGACTAGCGGGAGTGAGGGAGCAGTACTTC,CASSYRRLAGVREQYF
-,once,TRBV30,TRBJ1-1,TGTGCCTGGAGTCCGGGGGGCGGGCCAGGAGCTTTCTTT,CAWSPGGGPGAFF
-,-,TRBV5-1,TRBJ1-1,TGCGCCAGCAGCGGCGGACTGCTCATGAACACTGAAGCTTTCTTT,CASSGGLLMNTEAFF
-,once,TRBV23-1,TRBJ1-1,TGCGCCAGCAGAGGACAGATGAACACTGAAGCTTTCTTT,CASRGQMNTEAFF
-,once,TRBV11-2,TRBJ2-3,TGTGCCAGCAGCTCCCCGATACGCGGGGCAGATACGCAGTATTTT,CASSSPIRGADTQYF
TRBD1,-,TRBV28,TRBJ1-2,TGTGCCAGCAGTTTGGCCGCTCCAGGACAGGACTATGGCTACACCTTC,CASSLAAPGQDYGYTF
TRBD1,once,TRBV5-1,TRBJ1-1,TGCGCCAGCAGCTCTAACAGGGGCGGCGGCACTGAAGCTTTCTTT,CASSSNRGGGTEAFF
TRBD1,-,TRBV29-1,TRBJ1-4,TGCAGCGTTGAAGTCTGGGACAGCCCAAGAGAAAAACTGTTTTTT,CSVEVWDSPREKLFF
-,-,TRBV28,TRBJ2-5,TGTGGGGTCGGGACTGAAGAGACCCAGTACTTC,CGVGTEETQYF
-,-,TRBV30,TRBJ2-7,TGTGCCTGGATGAAGGGACGGGGCTACGAGCAGTACTTC,CAWMKGRGYEQYF
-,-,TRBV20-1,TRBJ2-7,TGCAGTGCTAGCGGTCAACGACGGCAGTACTTC,CSASGQRRQYF
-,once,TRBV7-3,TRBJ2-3,TGTGCCAGCAGCTTAATGGCGACCTCCACAGATACGCAGTATTTT,CASSLMATSTDTQYF
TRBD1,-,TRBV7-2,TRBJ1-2,TGTGCCAGCAGCGTACGACAGGGGGAGGTCTATGGCTACACCTTC,CASSVRQGEVYGYTF
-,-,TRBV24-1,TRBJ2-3,TGTGCCACCGGCGGGCGACTGGGGGCAGATACGCAGTATTTT,CATGGRLGADTQYF
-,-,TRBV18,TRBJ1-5,TGTGCCAGCTCAACCAGGGGAGGTAGCAATCAGCCCCAGCATTTT,CASSTRGGSNQPQHF
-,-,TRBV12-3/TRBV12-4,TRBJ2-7,TGTGCCAGCAGTTTCGGGGGTTCCTACGAGCAGTACTTC,CASSFGGSYEQYF
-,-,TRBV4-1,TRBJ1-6,TGCGCCAGCAGCCAAGCCCCGGTTTCACCCCTCCACTTT,CASSQAPVSPLHF
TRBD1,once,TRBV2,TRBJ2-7,TGTGCCAGCAGTAGACGCCAGGGGGCGCAGGGCTACGAGCAGTACTTC,CASSRRQGAQGYEQYF
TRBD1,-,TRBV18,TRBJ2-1,TGTGCCAGCTCTGTGGGACAGGGCCACAATGAGCAGTTCTTC,CASSVGQGHNEQFF